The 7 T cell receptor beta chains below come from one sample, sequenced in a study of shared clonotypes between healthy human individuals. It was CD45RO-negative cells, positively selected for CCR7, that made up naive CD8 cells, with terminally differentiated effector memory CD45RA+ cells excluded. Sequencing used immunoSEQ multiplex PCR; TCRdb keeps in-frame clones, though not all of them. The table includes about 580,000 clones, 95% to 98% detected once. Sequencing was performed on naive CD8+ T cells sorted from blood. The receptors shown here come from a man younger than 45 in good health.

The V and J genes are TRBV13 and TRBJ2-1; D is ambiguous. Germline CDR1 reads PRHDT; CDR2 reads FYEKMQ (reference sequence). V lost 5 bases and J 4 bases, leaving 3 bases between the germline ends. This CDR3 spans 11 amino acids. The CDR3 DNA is TGTGCCAGCAGCGCGTACAATGAGCAGTTCTTC. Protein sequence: CASSAYNEQFF.

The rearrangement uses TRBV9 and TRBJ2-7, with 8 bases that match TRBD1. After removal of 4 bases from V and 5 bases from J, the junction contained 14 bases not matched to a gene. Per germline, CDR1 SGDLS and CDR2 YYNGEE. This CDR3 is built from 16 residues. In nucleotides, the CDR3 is TGTGCCAGCAGCCACTCTCGGACAGGGAAGAAGGACGAGCAGTACTTC. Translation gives CASSHSRTGKKDEQYF.

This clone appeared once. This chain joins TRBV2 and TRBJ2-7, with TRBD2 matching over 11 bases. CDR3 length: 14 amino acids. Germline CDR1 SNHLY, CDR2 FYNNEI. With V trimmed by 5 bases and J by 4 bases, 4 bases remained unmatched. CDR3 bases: TGTGCCAGCAGTCAAAGGACTAGCGGGTACGAGCAGTACTTC. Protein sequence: CASSQRTSGYEQYF. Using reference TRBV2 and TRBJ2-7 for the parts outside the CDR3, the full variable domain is EPEVTQTPSHQVTQMGQEVILRCVPISNHLYFYWYRQILGQKVEFLVSFYNNEISEKSEIFDDQFSVERPDGSNFTLKIRSTKLEDSAMYFCASSQRTSGYEQYFGPGTRLTVT.

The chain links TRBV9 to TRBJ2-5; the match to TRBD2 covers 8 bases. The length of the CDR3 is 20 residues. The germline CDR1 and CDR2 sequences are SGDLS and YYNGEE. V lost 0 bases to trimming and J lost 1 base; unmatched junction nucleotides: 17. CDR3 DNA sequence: TGTGCCAGCAGCGTAGGGGAGGGTGGCGGGAGGACCGCAATCCAAGAGACCCAGTACTTC. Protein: CASSVGEGGGRTAIQETQYF.

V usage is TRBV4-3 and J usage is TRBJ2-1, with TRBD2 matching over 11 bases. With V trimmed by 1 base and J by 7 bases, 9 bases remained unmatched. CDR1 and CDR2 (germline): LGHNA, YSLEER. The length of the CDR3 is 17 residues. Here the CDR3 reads CASSQGELAGAVNEQFF. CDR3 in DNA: TGCGCCAGCAGCCAAGGGGAACTAGCGGGAGCGGTTAATGAGCAGTTCTTC.

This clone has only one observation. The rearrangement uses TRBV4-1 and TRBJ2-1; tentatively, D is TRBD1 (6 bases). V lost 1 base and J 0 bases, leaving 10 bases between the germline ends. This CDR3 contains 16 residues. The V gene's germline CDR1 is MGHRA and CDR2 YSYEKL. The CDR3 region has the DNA TGCGCCAGCAGCCAAGGAGGGGGATTCTCCTACAATGAGCAGTTCTTC. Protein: CASSQGGGFSYNEQFF.

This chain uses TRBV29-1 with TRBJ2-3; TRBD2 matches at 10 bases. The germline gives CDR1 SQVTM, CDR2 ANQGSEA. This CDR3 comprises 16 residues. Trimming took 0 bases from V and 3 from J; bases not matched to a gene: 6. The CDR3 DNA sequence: TGCAGCGTTGAAGAGGGGCTAGCGGGAGCTACAGATACGCAGTATTTT. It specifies CSVEEGLAGATDTQYF.